The 12 T cell receptor beta chains given below trace back to one sample, sequenced in a study of T cells after somatic rescue of genetic block. Generated by immunoSEQ multiplex PCR, the TCRdb table keeps only in-frame clones and is missing some. This table holds tens of thousands of clones, roughly 92% found once. The sequenced sample was peripheral blood mononuclear cells (PBMCs). Source of these receptors: a man aged 35 to 55.

V usage is TRBV9 and J usage is TRBJ2-2; TRBD1 might be the D (6 bases). V gave up 7 bases and J gave up 2 bases, with 15 bases separating them. The CDR3 is 15 amino acids. The germline gives CDR1 SGDLS, CDR2 YYNGEE. The CDR3 reads CASGLDSTNTGELFF. Here the CDR3 DNA reads TGTGCCAGCGGCCTGGACAGCACTAACACCGGGGAGCTGTTTTTT. Together with reference TRBV9 and TRBJ2-2, the CDR3 gives the full variable domain: DSGVTQTPKHLITATGQRVTLRCSPRSGDLSVYWYQQSLDQGLQFLIQYYNGEERAKGNILERFSAQQFPDLHSELNLSSLELGDSALYFCASGLDSTNTGELFFGEGSRLTVL.

V gene TRBV7-6 combines with J gene TRBJ1-6; D is uncertain. Germline V gene sequence: CDR1 SGHVS, CDR2 FNYEAQ. Deletions cut 5 bases from V and 4 bases from J, with 3 bases between. The CDR3 covers 12 residues. CDR3 nucleotides: TGTGCCAGCAGCCGTTATAATTCACCCCTCCACTTT. Protein product: CASSRYNSPLHF.

This chain joins TRBV7-2 and TRBJ2-5, with D tentatively TRBD1 (6 bases). Germline loops: CDR1 SGHTA, CDR2 FQGNSA. Trimming removed 5 bases at V and 2 bases at J, with 15 bases between. The CDR3 is 15 amino acids. The CDR3 is CASSPGQSGQETQYF. The CDR3, as DNA: TGTGCCAGCAGCCCGGGACAATCAGGACAAGAGACCCAGTACTTC.

The V and J genes are TRBV7-2 and TRBJ1-1, with no clear D. CDR1 and CDR2 (germline): SGHTA, FQGNSA. V lost 5 bases and J 3 bases, leaving 10 bases between the germline ends. This CDR3 region has 13 residues. For the CDR3, the DNA is TGTGCCAGCAGCATCAATACCTACACTGAAGCTTTCTTT. It encodes CASSINTYTEAFF.

This chain uses TRBV9 with TRBJ2-2; 12 bases line up with TRBD1. CDR3 size: 19 residues. After removal of 1 base from V and 6 bases from J, the junction contained 13 bases not matched to a gene. Germline CDR1 reads SGDLS; CDR2 reads YYNGEE. In nucleotides, the CDR3 is TGTGCCAGCAGCGTAATCCCACTCCCGGGACAGGGGGCCTCCGGGGAGCTGTTTTTT. Amino acid sequence: CASSVIPLPGQGASGELFF.

V gene TRBV28 combines with J gene TRBJ2-1; 9 positions agree with TRBD2. V was clipped by 5 bases and J by 9 bases; unmatched bases: 8. The CDR3 totals 14 residues. CDR1 MDHEN and CDR2 SYDVKM come from the germline V gene. CDR3 DNA sequence: TGTGCCAGCAGTGTTAGCGGGAGAGGGGGTGAGCAGTTCTTC. Its protein is CASSVSGRGGEQFF.

Written as DNA, the CDR3 is TGTGCCAGCTCACCAGGGACAGAGATTTACGAGCAGTACTTC. Its protein product is CASSPGTEIYEQYF. The V and J genes are TRBV18 and TRBJ2-7; 7 bases match TRBD1. This CDR3 region has 14 residues. Germline V gives CDR1 KGHSH, CDR2 LQKENI. V shed 2 bases and J 4 bases; nucleotides not matched to a gene: 5.

The CDR3 DNA reads TGTGCCAGCAGTTTGACAGGGAATAACTATGGCTACACCTTC. As protein: CASSLTGNNYGYTF. The rearrangement joins TRBV6-5 to TRBJ1-2; 7 bases match TRBD1. The CDR3 is 14 amino acids. Germline CDR1 and CDR2: MNHEY and SVGAGI. V was pared by 4 bases and J by 1 base, with 3 bases of the junction left unmatched.

The V call is TRBV5-4, the J call TRBJ2-2, with TRBD2 matching 10 bases. The CDR3 is 15 residues long. Germline V CDR1 and CDR2: SGHNT, YYREEE (reference sequence). The ends lost 4 bases at V and 5 bases at J; junction bases unmatched: 5. The CDR3 reads CASSPLAGETGELFF. The DNA for the CDR3 is TGTGCCAGCAGCCCGCTAGCGGGAGAAACCGGGGAGCTGTTTTTT.

The genes are TRBV29-1 and TRBJ2-3, with D unclear. Trimming stripped 4 bases from V and 5 bases from J, with 16 bases between. The CDR3 covers 14 residues. Germline CDR1 reads SQVTM; CDR2 reads ANQGSEA. The CDR3 region is CSVGLVVYGDTQYF. As DNA, the CDR3 is TGCAGCGTTGGGCTTGTAGTTTATGGAGATACGCAGTATTTT.

The genes are TRBV6-1 and TRBJ1-2; 11 bases match TRBD1. Per the germline V gene, CDR1 is MNHNS and CDR2 is SASEGT. After removal of 8 bases from V and 8 bases from J, the junction contained 13 bases not matched to a gene. This CDR3 is 15 amino acids long. As DNA, the CDR3 is TGTGCCAGCCGAACCGCCGGGACAGGGGGTGACGGCTACACCTTC. Translation: CASRTAGTGGDGYTF.

V and J are TRBV9 and TRBJ1-2; 9 nucleotides match TRBD1. V shed 4 bases and J 5 bases; nucleotides not matched to a gene: 3. The CDR3 runs 13 residues. Germline assignment: CDR1 SGDLS and CDR2 YYNGEE. The CDR3 DNA is TGTGCCAGCAGCTATGGGACAGGGTATGGCTACACCTTC. As protein: CASSYGTGYGYTF.